In this sample, the clone carrying this T cell receptor beta chain turned up many times. The antigen is unknown. The record originates from a study of T cell repertoires in cytomegalovirus infection. TCRdb independently ran MiXCR on the reads; one entry per CDR3 protein. The sample contains about 220,000 distinct CDR3 sequences, around 35% of which appear only once. Study outcomes and limitations: Carriers of CMV plus the relevant HLA were identified by cumulative public TCR beta family frequency. Clonotype analysis showed dominance of the ex vivo response by HLA-C-restricted CMV-specific TCR beta clonotypes.

Looked up from germline, CDR1 is SGHVS and CDR2 is FQNEAQ. V lost 1 base to trimming and J lost 0 bases, with 8 bases between them. The CDR3 totals 15 residues. This TCR was recovered from a human donor in good health (CMV status not recorded). Some clones in this sample may be carry-over from other donors' samples. The chain recombines TRBV7-8 with TRBJ2-3; a possible D gene is TRBD2 (6 bases). Sequences were derived from CD8+ T cells from cultured PBMCs, sampled from culture after CMV antigen stimulation. The CDR3 is CASSLVRGSTDTQYF. CDR3 in DNA: TGTGCCAGCAGCTTAGTCCGGGGGAGCACAGATACGCAGTATTTT.